One sample yielded the 25 T cell receptor beta chains listed below, sequenced in a study of blood T cell repertoires in COVID-19. Repertoires were generated with immunoSEQ multiplex PCR, while TCRdb's copy carries only in-frame clones and drops some. The sample lists about 82,000 clones; under 90% were seen once. The specimen sequenced was peripheral blood. The receptor source for this set is a woman aged 40 to 50 with active or convalescent COVID-19.

The chain recombines TRBV5-1 with TRBJ1-5, with unresolved D. The V and J ends lost 0 bases and 6 bases respectively, with 10 bases between them. The CDR3 loop spans 14 amino acids. CDR1 and CDR2 (germline): SGHRS, YFSETQ. CDR3 sequence: CASSLVEAGQPQHF. Here the CDR3 DNA reads TGCGCCAGCAGCTTGGTGGAGGCCGGTCAGCCCCAGCATTTT.

The chain employs TRBV11-1 and TRBJ2-3; D might be TRBD1 (7 bases). Trimming pared 5 bases from V and 2 bases from J, leaving 17 bases between. There are 16 residues in the CDR3. The germline CDR1 and CDR2 sequences are SGHAT and FQDESV (reference sequence). CDR3 sequence reads: CASSPGSGGTTDTQYF. The CDR3 DNA is TGTGCCAGCAGCCCCGGATCAGGGGGGACCACAGATACGCAGTATTTT. Looking up the rest from reference TRBV11-1 and TRBJ2-3 gives the full variable domain: EAEVAQSPRYKITEKSQAVAFWCDPISGHATLYWYRQILGQGPELLVQFQDESVVDDSQLPKDRFSAERLKGVDSTLKIQPAELGDSAMYLCASSPGSGGTTDTQYFGPGTRLTVL.

The chain uses TRBV3-1 (or the pseudogene TRBV3-2) and TRBJ2-2; TRBD1 matches at 10 bases. Germline loops: CDR1 LGHDT, CDR2 YNNKEL (reference sequence). V shed 4 bases, J shed 6 bases, and the junction held 17 bases outside the gene matches. The CDR3 runs to 19 residues. The CDR3 spells CASSPEIGIDRGPAGELFF. The CDR3 DNA sequence: TGTGCCAGCAGCCCCGAAATAGGTATCGACAGGGGGCCGGCCGGGGAGCTGTTTTTT.

The chain joins TRBV5-4 to TRBJ2-7; D is possibly TRBD2 (5 bases). CDR3 length equals 15 residues. V lost 0 bases and J 2 bases, leaving 12 bases between the germline ends. Germline assignment: CDR1 SGHNT and CDR2 YYREEE (reference sequence). In DNA form, the CDR3 reads TGTGCCAGCAGCTTGGGCCCGGGGTGGGCCTACGAGCAGTACTTC. Its translation is CASSLGPGWAYEQYF.

The chain has TRBV6-5 and TRBJ1-4; 10 positions agree with TRBD1. V was clipped by 8 bases and J by 7 bases; unmatched bases: 7. Germline V lookup: CDR1 MNHEY, CDR2 SVGAGI. The CDR3 is 14 amino acids. CDR3 protein: CASRETGGTEKLFF. The CDR3 coding sequence is TGTGCCAGCCGCGAGACAGGGGGCACTGAAAAACTGTTTTTT.

The rearrangement joins TRBV18 to TRBJ2-3, with D perhaps matching TRBD2 (6 bases). V gave up 5 bases and J gave up 4 bases, with 13 bases separating them. Germline assignment: CDR1 KGHSH and CDR2 LQKENI. The CDR3 runs to 14 residues. The CDR3 spells CASSLSGGADTQYF. DNA of the CDR3: TGTGCCAGCTCATTGTCGGGCGGGGCAGATACGCAGTATTTT.

A remark on this clone: Other DNA sequences in the same sample also yield this CDR3. The chain recombines TRBV7-2 with TRBJ2-3, with 10 bases lining up with TRBD2. Germline V lookup: CDR1 SGHTA, CDR2 FQGNSA. Trimming cost V 3 bases and J 4 bases; bases outside gene matches: 4. The CDR3 is 15 residues long. The CDR3 sequence is CASSLSGGAADTQYF. The DNA for the CDR3 is TGTGCCAGCAGCTTGAGCGGGGGGGCAGCAGATACGCAGTATTTT.

The chain recombines TRBV20-1 with TRBJ1-5; the match to TRBD1 covers 11 bases. Losses at the gene ends were 3 bases for V and 7 bases for J; bases not matched to a gene: 11. Germline CDR1 is DFQATT and CDR2 is SNEGSKA (reference sequence). The CDR3 consists of 16 residues. CDR3 protein: CSASLSGTGGTQPQHF. The CDR3 DNA sequence: TGCAGTGCTAGTCTTTCCGGGACAGGGGGGACACAGCCCCAGCATTTT.

The chain joins TRBV21-1 to TRBJ2-1; whether TRBD2, the table's D call, matches the DNA was not checked. TRBV21-1 is a documented pseudogene. There are 21 residues in the CDR3. In DNA, the CDR3 is TGTGCCAGCAGCCCGAATGGAGGTAGCGGGATCCCCATTGGGGGGAACAATGAGCAGTTCTTC. It codes for CASSPNGGSGIPIGGNNEQFF.

The chain links TRBV28 to TRBJ1-1; no clear D gene. The CDR3 is 13 amino acids. The ends were cut back, 5 bases at V and 3 bases at J, with 10 bases in the middle. CDR1 and CDR2 from the germline V gene are MDHEN and SYDVKM. In DNA, the CDR3 is TGTGCCAGCAGTGAATTTCCGGACACTGAAGCTTTCTTT. This codes for CASSEFPDTEAFF.

The chain links TRBV24-1 to TRBJ2-3, with 7 bases lining up with TRBD1. The germline CDR1 and CDR2 sequences are KGHDR and SFDVKD. With 5 bases clipped from V and 1 base from J, the junction kept 2 bases outside the gene matches. This CDR3 has 14 residues. For the CDR3, the DNA is TGTGCCACCAGTGTTGGGACAGGCACAGATACGCAGTATTTT. Encoded protein: CATSVGTGTDTQYF.

V usage is TRBV14 and J usage is TRBJ2-5, with D uncertain. Germline V gene sequence: CDR1 SGHDN, CDR2 FVKESK. Trimming stripped 0 bases from V and 0 bases from J, with 11 bases between. The CDR3 totals 16 residues. CDR3 nucleotide sequence: TGTGCCAGCAGCCAAGATTCAGGAACCTACCAAGAGACCCAGTACTTC. This gives the protein CASSQDSGTYQETQYF.

The chain combines TRBV7-2 with TRBJ2-5; 10 positions agree with TRBD2. The CDR3 is 16 residues long. Losses at the gene ends were 5 bases for V and 5 bases for J; bases not matched to a gene: 11. Germline V gene data show CDR1 as SGHTA and CDR2 as FQGNSA. The CDR3 is CASSPRASGRGETQYF. In DNA, the CDR3 is TGTGCCAGCAGCCCCAGGGCTAGCGGGAGAGGGGAGACCCAGTACTTC.

The CDR3 region has the DNA TGTGCCACCTCCCGGGGGGAGAACACTGAAGCTTTCTTT. Translating gives CATSRGENTEAFF. The chain carries TRBV12-3 or TRBV12-4 and TRBJ1-1; TRBD1 might be the D (5 bases). With 10 bases removed from V and 1 base from J, the gap between germline ends came to 13 bases. The CDR3 is 13 amino acids.

The rearrangement joins TRBV18 to TRBJ2-7; D possibly corresponds to TRBD2 (6 bases). Germline loops: CDR1 KGHSH, CDR2 LQKENI. Trimming shortened V by 5 bases and J by 3 bases, and 17 bases separated the two germline ends. The CDR3 is 15 residues long. The CDR3, as DNA: TGTGCCAGCTCATCTCCGGGACTTCAATACTACGAGCAGTACTTC. It translates to CASSSPGLQYYEQYF.

The J gene is TRBJ2-1, the V gene TRBV24-1, with 14 positions matching TRBD2. Germline V lookup: CDR1 KGHDR, CDR2 SFDVKD. The ends lost 4 bases at V and 5 bases at J; junction bases unmatched: 3. This CDR3 has 16 residues. DNA for the CDR3: TGTGCCACCAGTGACCTGACTAGCGGGAGGGACAATGAGCAGTTCTTC. Amino acids: CATSDLTSGRDNEQFF.

The chain is built from TRBV18 and TRBJ1-1; D may be TRBD1 (5 bases). CDR1 and CDR2 (germline): KGHSH, LQKENI. V lost 2 bases to trimming and J lost 3 bases, with 10 bases between them. This CDR3 spans 14 amino acids. CDR3 DNA sequence: TGTGCCAGCTCACCAATTCGGGGGTACACTGAAGCTTTCTTT. Its protein product is CASSPIRGYTEAFF. Supplemented by reference TRBV18 and TRBJ1-1, the full variable domain reads NAGVMQNPRHLVRRRGQEARLRCSPMKGHSHVYWYRQLPEEGLKFMVYLQKENIIDESGMPKERFSAEFPKEGPSILRIQQVVRGDSAAYFCASSPIRGYTEAFFGQGTRLTVV.

The chain is built from TRBV18 and TRBJ1-4; D is ambiguous. CDR1 is KGHSH, CDR2 LQKENI, per germline. This CDR3 region has 13 residues. With 4 bases removed from V and 6 bases from J, the gap between germline ends came to 9 bases. CDR3 DNA sequence: TGTGCCAGCTCACTAACCTATGATGAAAAACTGTTTTTT. Its translation is CASSLTYDEKLFF.

This sequence joins TRBV18 and TRBJ2-1, with D uncertain. The ends were cut back, 2 bases at V and 4 bases at J, with 6 bases in the middle. This CDR3 comprises 13 residues. Germline assignment: CDR1 KGHSH and CDR2 LQKENI. The CDR3: CASSPTQYNEQFF. CDR3 coding DNA: TGTGCCAGCTCACCAACACAGTACAATGAGCAGTTCTTC.

The sample holds a few counts of this clone. The J gene is TRBJ2-1, the V gene TRBV6-6; no reliable D call. Germline V gene data show CDR1 as MNHNY and CDR2 as SVGAGI (reference sequence). The CDR3 is made up of 12 amino acids. V lost 2 bases, J lost 7 bases, and 6 bases lay in between. CDR3 nucleotides: TGTGCCAGCAGTTACCAGAATAATGAGCAGTTCTTC. This translates into CASSYQNNEQFF.

V and J are TRBV6-5 and TRBJ1-4, with 10 positions matching TRBD1. CDR1 is MNHEY, CDR2 SVGAGI, per germline. With V trimmed by 0 bases and J by 10 bases, 5 bases remained unmatched. The CDR3 totals 15 residues. CDR3 loop: CASSYSTGGTGKLFF. The DNA of the CDR3 is TGTGCCAGCAGTTACTCGACAGGGGGCACAGGAAAACTGTTTTTT.

J is TRBJ1-6 and V is TRBV14; TRBD1 aligns across 7 bases. Losses at the gene ends were 5 bases for V and 7 bases for J; bases not matched to a gene: 8. From germline, CDR1 is SGHDN and CDR2 FVKESK. This CDR3 has 15 amino acids. Written as DNA, the CDR3 is TGTGCCAGCAGCTCTTGGACAGGACCAAATTCACCCCTCCACTTT. Its translation is CASSSWTGPNSPLHF.

This chain links TRBV5-4 with TRBJ2-5; TRBD2 agrees at 10 bases. Germline V CDR1 and CDR2: SGHNT, YYREEE (reference sequence). J lost 4 bases, V lost 1 base, and 4 bases had no gene match. The CDR3 extends over 15 amino acids. The CDR3 DNA sequence: TGTGCCAGCAGCTTGTTAGCGGGGGGAGGAGAGACCCAGTACTTC. Translation: CASSLLAGGGETQYF.

In its sample, this clone was seen once. This chain links TRBV5-1 with TRBJ2-7; TRBD2 aligns across 8 bases. The V gene's germline CDR1 is SGHRS and CDR2 YFSETQ. Trimming at V came to 2 bases and at J to 5 bases, leaving 3 bases not matched to a gene. This CDR3 region has 13 residues. CDR3 nucleotide sequence: TGCGCCAGCAGCTTCCACGGGGGGGACGAGCAGTACTTC. This gives the protein CASSFHGGDEQYF.

This chain joins TRBV10-1 and TRBJ2-7; the D gene is possibly TRBD1 (6 bases). CDR1 WNHNN and CDR2 SYGVQD come from the germline V gene (reference sequence). The V and J ends lost 0 bases and 0 bases respectively, with 18 bases between them. The CDR3 length is 18 residues. The DNA for the CDR3 is TGCGCCAGCAGTGAGTCGAGGAGGCCCGGGACAAGCTCCTACGAGCAGTACTTC. Amino acids: CASSESRRPGTSSYEQYF.